This TCR beta chain was sequenced for a study of T cell responses to AZD1222 COVID-19 vaccine. Study findings and constraints: Every sample of the repertoires postdated the peak T cell response. Spike regions recognized by vaccine-associated CD4 TCRs spanned the protein, led by 160-218 and 743-854.

The protocol was immunoSEQ multiplex PCR, while the TCRdb copy is restricted to in-frame clones and leaves out a portion. The sample lists around 130,000 clones; roughly 93% were seen once. V lost 8 bases and J lost 5, with 15 bases in between. The V gene's germline CDR1 is MDHEN and CDR2 SYDVKM. The CDR3 extends over 13 amino acids. Worth noting for this clone: Its specificity is unknown.

The sample was peripheral blood, taken on day 0 of AZD1222 vaccination. This rearrangement joins TRBV28 to TRBJ1-1, with D maybe TRBD1 (5 bases). This receptor was taken from an adult in good health. CDR3 protein: CASGAPSGTEAFF. The CDR3 nucleotides read TGTGCCAGCGGGGCCCCGTCGGGAACTGAAGCTTTCTTT.